Below, 10 T cell receptor beta chains from the same sample are listed, as sequenced in a study of T cells after posttransplantation cyclophosphamide. Clones were read by immunoSEQ multiplex PCR, and TCRdb kept only the in-frame ones, dropping some. The table lists roughly 35,000 clones, with no singletons. The material sequenced was PBMCs. The receptors stem from a woman between 50 and 59 years old in good health and a related stem cell transplant donor.

This clone was picked up many times. This chain connects TRBV19 to TRBJ1-5; D gene unclear. The CDR3 consists of 13 residues. Germline assignment: CDR1 LNHDA and CDR2 SQIVND (reference sequence). V was clipped by 5 bases and J by 5 bases, with 10 bases between them. Here the CDR3 reads CASSASGDQPQHF. In DNA, the CDR3 is TGTGCCAGTAGTGCGTCAGGAGATCAGCCCCAGCATTTT.

This clone was counted at least ten times. The chain uses TRBV24-1 and TRBJ2-1, with 7 positions matching TRBD1. The CDR3 is 14 residues long. Germline V gene data show CDR1 as KGHDR and CDR2 as SFDVKD. With 5 bases clipped from V and 8 bases from J, the junction kept 8 bases outside the gene matches. Here the CDR3 reads CATSGSGGVHEQFF. As DNA, the CDR3 is TGTGCCACCAGTGGTTCAGGGGGTGTCCATGAGCAGTTCTTC.

Ten or more counts support this clone. The CDR3 coding sequence is TGTGCCAGCAGCCAAAAAAGTTCCGGGGATAATGAAAAACTGTTTTTT. As protein: CASSQKSSGDNEKLFF. The chain is built from TRBV4-2 and TRBJ1-4, with D unresolved. The germline V gene encodes CDR1 LGHNA and CDR2 YNFKEQ. The CDR3 consists of 16 residues. V lost 2 bases and J 4 bases, leaving 14 bases between the germline ends.

This clone was observed many times. The chain couples TRBV12-3 or TRBV12-4 to TRBJ2-7; maybe TRBD2 (6 bases). V was trimmed by 5 bases and J by 0 bases, leaving 11 bases between them. The length of the CDR3 is 14 residues. The CDR3 DNA follows: TGTGCCAGCAGTCCGCGGGACTCCTCCTACGAGCAGTACTTC. It codes for CASSPRDSSYEQYF.

The chain employs TRBV28 and TRBJ1-2; D is possibly TRBD1 (6 bases). The ends were cut back, 5 bases at V and 7 bases at J, with 14 bases in the middle. CDR1 is MDHEN, CDR2 SYDVKM, per germline. The CDR3 has 13 amino acids. The CDR3 coding sequence is TGTGCCAGCAGTGGAGGACAGAGGATTGGCTACACCTTC. Protein sequence: CASSGGQRIGYTF.

The rearrangement joins TRBV6-5 to TRBJ1-6; D remains unclear. Germline-derived CDR1 and CDR2 are MNHEY and SVGAGI. Trimming took 0 bases from V and 8 from J, leaving 11 bases between them. The CDR3 is 15 residues long. Here the CDR3 reads CASSYSIIGHSPLHF. In DNA, the CDR3 is TGTGCCAGCAGTTACTCGATCATCGGTCATTCACCCCTCCACTTT.

This clone has ten or more counts. V and J are TRBV28 and TRBJ1-3; 7 nucleotides match TRBD1. CDR3 length: 18 residues. Germline-derived CDR1 and CDR2 are MDHEN and SYDVKM. V shed 7 bases, J shed 0 bases, and the junction held 15 bases outside the gene matches. CDR3: CASTLRGGAPLSGNTIYF. The CDR3, as DNA: TGTGCCAGCACCCTAAGAGGGGGCGCCCCTCTCTCTGGAAACACCATATATTTT.

Many counts were recorded for this clone. The V gene is TRBV4-2, the J gene TRBJ1-2; the D is unclear. CDR3 length: 15 residues. The germline CDR1 and CDR2 sequences are LGHNA and YNFKEQ. V was trimmed by 0 bases and J by 5 bases, leaving 13 bases between them. The chain's CDR3 is CASSQDSHSGYGYTF. CDR3 coding DNA: TGTGCCAGCAGCCAAGATTCACATAGCGGGTATGGCTACACCTTC.

This clone was picked up many times. The chain couples TRBV19 to TRBJ2-4; possible D gene TRBD2, 6 bases. The germline CDR1 and CDR2 sequences are LNHDA and SQIVND (reference sequence). The CDR3 length is 11 residues. Between the trimmed V and J ends, which lost 6 bases and 6 bases, there was a span of 6 bases. The CDR3 nucleotides read TGTGCCAGTAGGGAGGGAAACATTCAGTACTTC. This sequence encodes CASREGNIQYF.

The table lists this clone with many counts. The rearrangement joins TRBV10-3 to TRBJ2-5, with TRBD2 matching over 13 bases. Germline CDR1 reads ENHRY; CDR2 reads SYGVKD. This CDR3 region has 21 residues. J lost 4 bases, V lost 3 bases, and 20 bases had no gene match. The CDR3 sequence is CAISDVAGARRTSGRPETQYF. The DNA of the CDR3 is TGTGCCATCAGTGATGTTGCGGGGGCACGTAGGACTAGCGGGAGACCAGAGACCCAGTACTTC.